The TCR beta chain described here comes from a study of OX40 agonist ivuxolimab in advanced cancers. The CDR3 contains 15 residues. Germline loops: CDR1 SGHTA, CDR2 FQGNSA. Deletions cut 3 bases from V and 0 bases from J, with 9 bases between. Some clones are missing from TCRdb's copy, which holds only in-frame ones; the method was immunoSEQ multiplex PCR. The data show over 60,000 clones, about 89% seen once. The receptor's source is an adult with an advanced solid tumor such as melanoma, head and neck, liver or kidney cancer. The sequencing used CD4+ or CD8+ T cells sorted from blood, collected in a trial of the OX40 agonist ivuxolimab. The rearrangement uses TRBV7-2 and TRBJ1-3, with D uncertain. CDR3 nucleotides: TGTGCCAGCAGCTTCGGCCAGTTCTCTGGAAACACCATATATTTT. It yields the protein CASSFGQFSGNTIYF.